Listed below are T cell receptor beta chains from one sample, sequenced in a study of blood T cell repertoires in COVID-19. TCRdb keeps only in-frame clones here, not all; method: immunoSEQ multiplex PCR. The sample carries about 100,000 clones, 70% to 90% recorded once. The sample was peripheral blood. These receptors were taken from a middle-aged man with active COVID-19. Each CDR3 is given with its conserved first and last residue. D genes are given only for firm matches. For some rows the clone size is stated as once, few or many, or as a class when expanded; others skip it.

v_gene	j_gene	d_gene	abundance	CDR3nt	CDR3aa
TRBV5-1	TRBJ2-7	.	few	TGCGCCAGCAGCTTGGCAGGATCCGAGCAGTACTTC	CASSLAGSEQYF
TRBV5-1	TRBJ1-5	.	.	TGCGCCAGCAGCTGGTCTGGGGGGGCTGATCAGCCCCAGCATTTT	CASSWSGGADQPQHF
TRBV11-3	TRBJ2-1	TRBD1	once	TGTGCCAGCCGAGACAGGGGTGGGAATGAGCAGTTCTTC	CASRDRGGNEQFF
TRBV19	TRBJ2-7	TRBD1	once	TGTGCCAGTAGCCGGGACAGGGGGCGTGAGCAGTACTTC	CASSRDRGREQYF
TRBV9	TRBJ2-2	TRBD2	.	TGTGCCAGCAGCGTAGCTCCCCTAGCGGACACCGGGGAGCTGTTTTTT	CASSVAPLADTGELFF
TRBV3-1/TRBV3-2	TRBJ1-5	.	once	TGTGCCAGCAGCCAAGATCTCCAGCCCCAGCATTTT	CASSQDLQPQHF
TRBV3-1/TRBV3-2	TRBJ2-5	TRBD2	.	TGTGCCAGCAGCCCCCCGGAGGCGGGGGTGAAGACCCAGTACTTC	CASSPPEAGVKTQYF
TRBV2	TRBJ2-1	TRBD2	.	TGTGCCAGCACTTATAGCGGGGGAGAGCAGTTCTTC	CASTYSGGEQFF
TRBV19	TRBJ1-1	.	.	TGTGCCAGTAGTATCGGTTGGCGGTTAAACACTGAAGCTTTCTTT	CASSIGWRLNTEAFF
TRBV18	TRBJ1-2	.	few	TGTGCCAGCTCACCACGGGCCCTCTATGGCTACACCTTC	CASSPRALYGYTF
TRBV7-3	TRBJ2-3	.	.	TGTGCCAGCAGCTCAGGACTTTGGACAGATACGCAGTATTTT	CASSSGLWTDTQYF
TRBV4-2	TRBJ2-5	TRBD2	.	TGTGCCAGCAGCCAAGACCGTACAGCGGGGTCACAAGAGACCCAGTACTTC	CASSQDRTAGSQETQYF
TRBV6-1	TRBJ1-2	TRBD1	.	TGTGCCAGCAGTGAAGCGCCCCTAGGGGACAGGGGAGGTGGCTACACCTTC	CASSEAPLGDRGGGYTF
TRBV3-1/TRBV3-2	TRBJ2-5	TRBD2	.	TGTGCCAGCAGCTCCCGGGGGGGGGAAGAGACCCAGTACTTC	CASSSRGGEETQYF
TRBV6-5	TRBJ2-5	.	many	TGTGCCAGCAGTCAACAGGCTACGGGGACCCAGTACTTC	CASSQQATGTQYF
TRBV9	TRBJ2-5	.	once	TGTGCCAGCAGCGCTATTCCCGGGTTGGAGACCCAGTACTTC	CASSAIPGLETQYF
TRBV6-6	TRBJ1-5	.	.	TGTGCCAGCACGCCGGGCAGGGAGGGTCAGCCCCAGCATTTT	CASTPGREGQPQHF
TRBV9	TRBJ1-2	.	.	TGTGCCAGCAGCGCCCCGGCTTGGGGCAACTATGGCTACACCTTC	CASSAPAWGNYGYTF
TRBV7-3	TRBJ2-1	.	.	TGTGCCAGCAGCAAACTAGGGAGTAATGAGCAGTTCTTC	CASSKLGSNEQFF
TRBV9	TRBJ1-1	TRBD1	.	TGTGCCAGCAGAAAGAGACAGGGGGCTGAAGCTTTCTTT	CASRKRQGAEAFF
TRBV12-3/TRBV12-4	TRBJ1-2	.	.	TGTGCCAGCAGTTTACGGGGTGACTATGGCTACACCTTC	CASSLRGDYGYTF
TRBV7-7	TRBJ1-5	TRBD1	.	TGTGCCAGCAGTTATGTAGGACAGGACAATCAGCCCCAGCATTTT	CASSYVGQDNQPQHF
TRBV27	TRBJ1-1	.	.	TGTGCCAGCAGTTCAGTGAACACTGAAGCTTTCTTT	CASSSVNTEAFF
TRBV18	TRBJ1-2	.	.	TGTGCCAGCTCAAGTGCAGGGATCGACTATGGCTACACCTTC	CASSSAGIDYGYTF
TRBV4-1	TRBJ2-7	.	few	TGCGCCAGCAGCCACCCAGGGGTCGCCTACGAGCAGTACTTC	CASSHPGVAYEQYF
TRBV6-5	TRBJ1-2	.	.	TGTGCCAGCAGTTACGCAGGGGAGGGCATGGGTGGCTACACCTTC	CASSYAGEGMGGYTF
TRBV5-1	TRBJ2-3	.	.	TGCGCCAGCAGCTTGGAGGGGGGGGGCCCCCCAGATACGCAGTATTTT	CASSLEGGGPPDTQYF
TRBV7-2	TRBJ2-5	TRBD2	once	TGTGCCAGCAGCTTGAAGGGCGGGGGGGCGCAGACCCAGTACTTC	CASSLKGGGAQTQYF
TRBV3-1/TRBV3-2	TRBJ1-1	TRBD1	.	TGTGCCAGCAGCCAAGAGGAGGGCCGGACAGGGGCTTTCTTT	CASSQEEGRTGAFF
TRBV11-2	TRBJ2-7	TRBD2	once	TGTGCCAGCAGTGTAGGCATCCAGCGGGGGGCCCCCTACGAGCAGTACTTC	CASSVGIQRGAPYEQYF
TRBV5-1	TRBJ2-3	TRBD2	.	TGCGCCAGCAGCTCTGTAGCGGGGGGGCCAGGAGATACGCAGTATTTT	CASSSVAGGPGDTQYF
TRBV6-5	TRBJ2-3	.	.	TGTGCCAGCAGTTCGGTAGGGGCAGATACGCAGTATTTT	CASSSVGADTQYF
TRBV7-9	TRBJ2-5	.	.	TGTGCCAGCAGCTTAGACTACGGCGGGGAGACCCAGTACTTC	CASSLDYGGETQYF
TRBV7-3	TRBJ2-5	TRBD2	.	TGTGCCAGCAGCCCTACTCGCGGGGGACCAGAGACCCAGTACTTC	CASSPTRGGPETQYF
TRBV11-2	TRBJ2-3	.	.	TGTGCCAGCAGCTTACGGGGTTTCACAGATACGCAGTATTTT	CASSLRGFTDTQYF
TRBV12-3/TRBV12-4	TRBJ2-7	TRBD1	once	TGTGCCAGCAGTTCCGGGACAGTCTACGAGCAGTACTTC	CASSSGTVYEQYF
TRBV4-2	TRBJ2-1	.	.	TGTGCCAGCAGCCAAGGTTCGGGGGACGGCAATGAGCAGTTCTTC	CASSQGSGDGNEQFF
TRBV6-5	TRBJ1-2	TRBD1	once	TGTGCCAGCAGCCGCGGGACAGAGGGGTATGGCTACACCTTC	CASSRGTEGYGYTF
TRBV19	TRBJ1-5	TRBD1	.	TGTGCCAGTAGTATTCCAGACAGGGGGCAGGGGCAGCCCCAGCATTTT	CASSIPDRGQGQPQHF
TRBV14	TRBJ1-2	.	.	TGTGCCAGCAGCCAAGGAGTAGACTATGGCTACACCTTC	CASSQGVDYGYTF
TRBV29-1	TRBJ1-4	TRBD1	once	TGCAGCGTTGTCCCGACAGGGACTAATGAAAAACTGTTTTTT	CSVVPTGTNEKLFF
TRBV6-2/TRBV6-3	TRBJ2-4	.	.	TGTGCCAGCAGTCGATGGGGGCCAACGGACATTCAGTACTTC	CASSRWGPTDIQYF
TRBV4-1	TRBJ1-6	.	.	TGCGCCAGCAGCCAAGTATCCTCCTATAATTCACCCCTCCACTTT	CASSQVSSYNSPLHF
TRBV27	TRBJ2-7	TRBD2	.	TGTGCCAGCAGTTTACTTCCGGGACTAGTCTACGAGCAGTACTTC	CASSLLPGLVYEQYF
TRBV19	TRBJ2-2	TRBD2	.	TGTGCCAGTAGGAGGACTAGCGTCACCGGGGAGCTGTTTTTT	CASRRTSVTGELFF
TRBV14	TRBJ2-7	.	.	TGTGCCAGCAGCCGGCGGGTCGAGCAGTACTTC	CASSRRVEQYF
TRBV18	TRBJ2-2	.	few	TGTGCCAGCTCACCATTACAGGGTTCGCACCCCGGGGAGCTGTTTTTT	CASSPLQGSHPGELFF
TRBV3-1/TRBV3-2	TRBJ1-1	.	.	TGTGCCAGCAGCCAAGAAGGGAAGCCGGGAAAAGCTTTCTTT	CASSQEGKPGKAFF
TRBV2	TRBJ2-3	TRBD1	few	TGTGCCAGCAGTGGGGACAGGTTTAGCACAGATACGCAGTATTTT	CASSGDRFSTDTQYF
TRBV5-1	TRBJ2-5	.	.	TGCGCCAGCAGCGTGGGCGTCCAAGAGACCCAGTACTTC	CASSVGVQETQYF
TRBV5-8	TRBJ2-5	TRBD2	once	TGTGCCAGCAGCTTGGCGGGACTAGCGGACGAGACCCAGTACTTC	CASSLAGLADETQYF
TRBV28	TRBJ2-7	TRBD1	.	TGTGCCAGCAGTTCCGTGGACAGGGGCTACTCCTACGAGCAGTACTTC	CASSSVDRGYSYEQYF
TRBV6-5	TRBJ1-1	TRBD1	.	TGTGCCAGCAGTAAGGGTCAACAGGGGGCTGAAGCTTTCTTT	CASSKGQQGAEAFF
TRBV7-6	TRBJ1-2	.	once	TGTGCCAGCAGCTTAGCTCAGGGTGGGCTATATGGCTACACCTTC	CASSLAQGGLYGYTF
TRBV19	TRBJ2-7	TRBD1	.	TGTGCCAGTAGTCTCCGACAGGGCCCGCGGCTACAACCCTACGAGCAGTACTTC	CASSLRQGPRLQPYEQYF
TRBV7-2	TRBJ2-1	TRBD2	.	TGTGCCAGCAGCTACGCTAGCGGGGGAGGGAGTGAGCAGTTCTTC	CASSYASGGGSEQFF
TRBV7-2	TRBJ1-5	.	.	TGTGCCAGCAGCTTGGACGGCCGGGGGAGTCAGCCCCAGCATTTT	CASSLDGRGSQPQHF
TRBV11-3	TRBJ2-1	TRBD1	.	TGTGCCAGCAGCTTCGGCAGGGGGAATGAGCAGTTCTTC	CASSFGRGNEQFF
TRBV29-1	TRBJ2-7	.	.	TGCAGCGTTGTGGGTCGGGACAACCACGAGCAGTACTTC	CSVVGRDNHEQYF
TRBV11-1	TRBJ1-5	.	.	TGTGCCAGCAGTTTATCCCTAGTTTGCCATAATCAGCCCCAGCATTTT	CASSLSLVCHNQPQHF